This T cell receptor (beta chain) was recorded in a study of prognosis after radiotherapy for stage I lung cancer. Study summary: Medical inoperability was the status assigned to all non-small cell lung cancer patients. Tumors were squamous cell carcinoma in seven patients and adenocarcinoma in approximately eleven. Study observations and caveats: Before stereotactic body radiation therapy the median unique TCR clone count was 9,500 to 11,000, and afterwards it fell to around 6,800.

Genomic DNA was the source, and TCR beta CDR3 was amplified from it by two-round multiplex PCR. First-round PCR employed TRBV- and TRBJ-specific primers for each gene. TCRdb re-called the multiplex PCR reads with MiXCR, one entry per CDR3 protein. Seen here are about 13,000 distinct CDR3 sequences, about 40% observed once, and the top ten hold 35% to 50%. All patients showed node-negative disease on CT and PET/CT and lacked prior chemotherapy, radiotherapy or other malignancies. With respect to this clonotype: Its antigen is unknown. A read error is possible here, since a much larger clone lies one base away.

Here the sequenced sample was PBMCs, taken before or after stereotactic body radiation therapy (not recorded which). This TCR came from a donor at least 50 years old with non-small cell lung cancer.

The CDR3 DNA sequence: TGTGCCAGCGGGGCAACTGGGACCAACGTCCTGACTTTC. Its translation: CASGATGTNVLTF. This chain joins TRBV7-3 and TRBJ2-6, with D possibly TRBD1 on 5 matching bases. CDR3 size: 13 residues. Germline lookup yields CDR1 SGHTA and CDR2 FQGTGA.